The next 20 T cell receptor beta chains were all read from a single sample in a study of siplizumab effects on memory and regulatory T cells. The table came from immunoSEQ multiplex PCR; TCRdb's copy has only in-frame clones and leaves some out. The sample lists about 100,000 clones, 94% occurring once. The sequenced sample consisted of non-Treg CD4+ T cells sorted from blood. These TCRs come from a human donor in good health.

The V call is TRBV5-4, the J call TRBJ2-5; D is unresolved. V dropped 4 bases and J dropped 0 bases, with 10 bases sitting between them. Germline V gene data show CDR1 as SGHNT and CDR2 as YYREEE (reference sequence). This CDR3 contains 14 residues. The CDR3 nucleotides are TGTGCCAGCAGCCCCCCCCGGGACCAAGAGACCCAGTACTTC. Amino acid sequence: CASSPPRDQETQYF.

V is TRBV4-2 and J is TRBJ2-7; 7 positions match TRBD2. The CDR3 is made up of 17 amino acids. With V trimmed by 1 base and J by 0 bases, 9 bases remained unmatched. CDR1 is LGHNA, CDR2 YNFKEQ, per germline. CDR3: CASSQGIVGGSSYEQYF. CDR3 bases: TGTGCCAGCAGCCAAGGCATCGTAGGCGGGAGCTCCTACGAGCAGTACTTC.

This chain joins TRBV5-1 and TRBJ2-3, with TRBD2 matching over 10 bases. There are 14 residues in the CDR3. The V and J ends lost 6 bases and 2 bases, in that order; junction bases with no gene match: 3. Germline CDR1 reads SGHRS; CDR2 reads YFSETQ. The CDR3 sequence is CASKLAGITDTQYF. The CDR3 DNA is TGCGCCAGCAAACTAGCGGGAATCACAGATACGCAGTATTTT.

The chain employs TRBV6-6 and TRBJ1-2; TRBD1 matches at 10 bases. V shed 5 bases and J 3 bases; nucleotides not matched to a gene: 6. This CDR3 has 15 residues. Germline CDR1 reads MNHNY; CDR2 reads SVGAGI (reference sequence). CDR3 protein: CASSARQGADYGYTF. In nucleotides, the CDR3 is TGTGCCAGCAGTGCCCGACAGGGGGCGGACTATGGCTACACCTTC.

The genes are TRBV21-1 and TRBJ2-6; the listed D gene, TRBD2, was not tested against the DNA. TRBV21-1 is a pseudogene. This CDR3 comprises 19 residues. As DNA, the CDR3 is TGTGCCAGCAGTTGGAGCGGGGCCACCCATGAGCCTGGGGCCAACGTCCTGACTTTC. Its protein product is CASSWSGATHEPGANVLTF.

The chain couples TRBV19 to TRBJ1-1; no definite D call. Per germline, CDR1 LNHDA and CDR2 SQIVND (reference sequence). The germline V and J ends were trimmed by 5 bases and 0 bases, with 10 bases remaining between them. The CDR3 has 14 amino acids. The CDR3: CASSQRQLNTEAFF. CDR3 DNA: TGTGCCAGTAGTCAGAGACAACTGAACACTGAAGCTTTCTTT.

V usage is TRBV7-3 and J usage is TRBJ2-3; no definite D call. Per germline, CDR1 SGHTA and CDR2 FQGTGA. The CDR3 consists of 15 residues. V lost 5 bases, J lost 3 bases, and 15 bases lay in between. CDR3 DNA sequence: TGTGCCAGCAGCCAACTGAGCGTGGCTACAGATACGCAGTATTTT. It translates to CASSQLSVATDTQYF.

The chain carries TRBV7-9 and TRBJ1-1; 11 bases line up with TRBD1. CDR3 size: 15 residues. Unmatched junction bases numbered 1, after V lost 0 bases and J lost 4 bases. Germline V gene sequence: CDR1 SEHNR, CDR2 FQNEAQ (reference sequence). CDR3 residues: CASSLAGTGGTEAFF. As DNA, the CDR3 is TGTGCCAGCAGCTTAGCGGGGACAGGGGGCACTGAAGCTTTCTTT.

The chain carries TRBV29-1 and TRBJ2-1, with D perhaps matching TRBD1 (6 bases). CDR3 size: 14 residues. Germline lookup yields CDR1 SQVTM and CDR2 ANQGSEA. Trimming took 7 bases from V and 4 from J, leaving 17 bases between them. Here the CDR3 reads CSAQAQRGYNEQFF. CDR3 in DNA: TGCAGCGCCCAGGCCCAAAGGGGGTACAATGAGCAGTTCTTC.

This chain connects TRBV5-4 to TRBJ1-6; possibly TRBD1 for D (5 bases). Germline values: CDR1 SGHNT, CDR2 YYREEE (reference sequence). This CDR3 contains 16 residues. The ends were cut back, 5 bases at V and 0 bases at J, with 12 bases in the middle. The CDR3 loop reads CASSPGGSSYNSPLHF. For the CDR3, the DNA is TGTGCCAGCAGTCCCGGGGGGAGCTCCTATAATTCACCCCTCCACTTT.

This rearrangement joins TRBV7-3 to TRBJ2-3, with D perhaps matching TRBD1 (5 bases). The V gene's germline CDR1 is SGHTA and CDR2 FQGTGA. Trimming removed 5 bases from V and 1 base from J, with 16 bases in between. CDR3 length: 16 residues. The CDR3, as DNA: TGTGCCAGCAGCGTAAAGGGCAGGGTCGGCACAGATACGCAGTATTTT. The encoded protein is CASSVKGRVGTDTQYF.

CDR3 region: CASSKYRSNQPQHF. CDR3 DNA sequence: TGTGCCAGCAGCAAATACAGGAGCAATCAGCCCCAGCATTTT. The chain links TRBV27 to TRBJ1-5, with a weak D call TRBD1 (5 bases). The CDR3 sequence is 14 residues long. Germline V gene lookup returns CDR1 MNHEY and CDR2 SMNVEV (reference sequence). V dropped 6 bases and J dropped 1 base, with 10 bases sitting between them.

The V and J genes are TRBV10-3 and TRBJ1-2, with a weak D call TRBD1 (5 bases). This CDR3 spans 13 amino acids. Germline assignment: CDR1 ENHRY and CDR2 SYGVKD. V was trimmed by 6 bases and J by 2 bases, leaving 10 bases between them. In nucleotides, the CDR3 is TGTGCCATCAGATCGACAGAAAACTATGGCTACACCTTC. As protein: CAIRSTENYGYTF.

The chain carries TRBV5-1 and TRBJ1-6; no clear D. Trimming pared 4 bases from V and 4 bases from J, leaving 12 bases between. The CDR3 length is 15 residues. The germline gives CDR1 SGHRS, CDR2 YFSETQ. CDR3 in amino acids: CASSRDPQYNSPLHF. The DNA for the CDR3 is TGCGCCAGCAGCCGAGACCCGCAATATAATTCACCCCTCCACTTT. Filled out from reference TRBV5-1 and TRBJ1-6, the complete variable domain reads KAGVTQTPRYLIKTRGQQVTLSCSPISGHRSVSWYQQTPGQGLQFLFEYFSETQRNKGNFPGRFSGRQFSNSRSEMNVSTLELGDSALYLCASSRDPQYNSPLHFGNGTRLTVT.

The CDR3 sequence: CASSQGTDNSPLHF. The CDR3, as DNA: TGTGCCAGCAGCCAAGGGACAGATAATTCACCCCTCCACTTT. The chain combines TRBV6-6 with TRBJ1-6; 7 bases map to TRBD1. Trimming removed 6 bases from V and 5 bases from J; junction bases left unmatched: 4. The CDR3 contains 14 residues. Germline CDR1 reads MNHNY; CDR2 reads SVGAGI (reference sequence).

The rearrangement joins TRBV27 to TRBJ2-2; D unresolved. The CDR3 loop spans 14 amino acids. V lost 5 bases and J lost 7, with 14 bases in between. The germline V gene encodes CDR1 MNHEY and CDR2 SMNVEV (reference sequence). The CDR3 bases are TGTGCCAGCAGTCCGGGTCGGTCTAACGGGGAGCTGTTTTTT. Encoded protein: CASSPGRSNGELFF.

The chain recombines TRBV5-4 with TRBJ2-7; weak D call: TRBD1 (6 bases). Trimming removed 4 bases from V and 0 bases from J, with 17 bases in between. CDR3 length: 16 amino acids. Germline V gene sequence: CDR1 SGHNT, CDR2 YYREEE (reference sequence). DNA for the CDR3: TGTGCCAGCAGCGAAGACAGGCAAGCTAGCTCCTACGAGCAGTACTTC. This translates into CASSEDRQASSYEQYF.

V and J are TRBV9 and TRBJ2-2; maybe TRBD2 (6 bases). Germline values: CDR1 SGDLS, CDR2 YYNGEE. This CDR3 has 15 amino acids. V was clipped by 0 bases and J by 4 bases, with 10 bases between them. As DNA, the CDR3 is TGTGCCAGCAGCGTAGTTCAGGAGGGCACCGGGGAGCTGTTTTTT. This translates into CASSVVQEGTGELFF.

This rearrangement joins TRBV7-3 to TRBJ2-5; 9 bases fit TRBD2. Germline values: CDR1 SGHTA, CDR2 FQGTGA. J lost 5 bases, V lost 5 bases, and 6 bases had no gene match. The CDR3 consists of 14 residues. The CDR3 here is CASSLLAGLETQYF. CDR3 in DNA: TGTGCCAGCAGCCTCCTAGCGGGACTGGAGACCCAGTACTTC. The whole variable domain, filled in from reference TRBV7-3 and TRBJ2-5, reads GAGVSQTPSNKVTEKGKYVELRCDPISGHTALYWYRQSLGQGPEFLIYFQGTGAADDSGLPNDRFFAVRPEGSVSTLKIQRTERGDSAVYLCASSLLAGLETQYFGPGTRLLVL.

The chain carries TRBV6-5 and TRBJ2-2, with D possibly matching TRBD2 (6 bases). The CDR3 runs 13 residues. The V end lost 6 bases, the J end lost 4 bases, and 9 bases lay between the germline ends. Germline V gene data show CDR1 as MNHEY and CDR2 as SVGAGI. The CDR3 DNA is TGTGCCAGCAGACCCGGGAGCACCGGGGAGCTGTTTTTT. Amino acid sequence: CASRPGSTGELFF.